One and the same sample provided the 5 T cell receptor beta chains below, sequenced in a study of T cells expressing NK-cell markers. After re-calling the 5' RACE reads, TCRdb lists one entry per CDR3 protein, DNA absent. In all, the sample yields about 32,000 distinct CDR3 sequences. Sample: blood T cells: a sorted CD56 or NKG2C T cell subset, CD4+ or CD8+ T cells, or bulk PBMC T cells (not recorded which). The source of these receptors is a woman between 18 and 75 years old in good health.

The CDR3 region is CATNPSGQGETQYF. The chain joins TRBV12-3 or TRBV12-4 to TRBJ2-5; TCRdb's D gene call, TRBD1, goes unchecked for lack of DNA. The CDR3 is 14 amino acids.

The genes are TRBV9 and TRBJ2-7; absent DNA, TCRdb's TRBD1 call cannot be checked. Per the germline V gene, CDR1 is SGDLS and CDR2 is YYNGEE. The CDR3 length is 14 residues. The CDR3 protein is CASSARDDVYEQYF.

The rearrangement links TRBV5-1 to TRBJ1-1. Per the germline V gene, CDR1 is SGHRS and CDR2 is YFSETQ. The CDR3 contains 14 residues. The CDR3 is CASSLDISNTEAFF.

V and J are TRBV5-1 and TRBJ2-7; as DNA is missing, the TRBD1 call by TCRdb cannot be tested. The germline gives CDR1 SGHRS, CDR2 YFSETQ. The CDR3 sequence is 16 residues long. Here the CDR3 reads CASSFGQGSGTYEQYF.

CDR3 residues: CASSSTSTYNEQFF. This rearrangement joins TRBV5-1 to TRBJ2-1; there is no DNA to check the TCRdb D call of TRBD2. CDR3 length: 14 residues. Germline CDR1 SGHRS, CDR2 YFSETQ.